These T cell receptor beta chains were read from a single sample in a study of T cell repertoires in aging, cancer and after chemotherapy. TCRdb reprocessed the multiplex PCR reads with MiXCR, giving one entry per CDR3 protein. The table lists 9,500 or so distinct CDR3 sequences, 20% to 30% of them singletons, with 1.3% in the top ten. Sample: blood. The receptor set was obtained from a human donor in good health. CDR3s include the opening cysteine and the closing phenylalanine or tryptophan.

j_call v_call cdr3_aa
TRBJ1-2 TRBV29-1 CSVEGTGVGYTF
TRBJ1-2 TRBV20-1 CSATGGAGYGYTF
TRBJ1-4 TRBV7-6 CASSLTGWGREKLFF
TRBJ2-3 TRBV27 CASSAPRQGTDTQYF
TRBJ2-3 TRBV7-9 CASSLDATSGGDTQYF
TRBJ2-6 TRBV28 CASSSTEGAHGANVLTF
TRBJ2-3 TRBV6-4 CASSQRETDTQYF
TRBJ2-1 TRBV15 CATSRERDNEQFF
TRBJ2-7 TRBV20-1 CSAGIDNPNEQYF
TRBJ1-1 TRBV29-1 CSVETGFEAFF
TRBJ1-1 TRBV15 CATSRDIQGSPAFF
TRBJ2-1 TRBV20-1 CSARSASGLYNEQFF
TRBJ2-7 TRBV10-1 CASSESELAGGDEQYF
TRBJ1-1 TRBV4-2 CASSQQGIVTEAFF
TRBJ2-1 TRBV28 CASSPLAGIHYNEQFF
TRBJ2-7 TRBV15 CATSDGNSYEQYF
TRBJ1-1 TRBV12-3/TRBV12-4 CAILWGNTEAFF
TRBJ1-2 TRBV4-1 CASSQGTGKSGYTF
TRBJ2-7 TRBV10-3 CAISVPEGEQYF
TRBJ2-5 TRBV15 CATSSVVGRLLETQYF
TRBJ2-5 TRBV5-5 CASSSKVRGTQYF
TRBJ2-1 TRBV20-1 CSAAWRGDYNEQFF
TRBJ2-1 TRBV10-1 CASSRTSGRSGEQFF
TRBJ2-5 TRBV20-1 CSARDRGLAPGGWQETQYF
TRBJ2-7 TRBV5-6 CASSLGASAHEQYF
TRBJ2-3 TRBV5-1 CASSTQRERPDTQYF
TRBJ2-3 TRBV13 CASSPTNLRTDTQYF
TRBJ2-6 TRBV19 CASSKGTGESGANVLTF
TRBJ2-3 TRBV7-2 CASSSLGRAKDTQYF
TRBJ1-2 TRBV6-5 CASSLDRSNYGYTF
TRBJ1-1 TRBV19 CASSIWTVNEAFF
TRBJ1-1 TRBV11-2 CASSFGPWRRNTEAFF
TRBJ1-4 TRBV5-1 CASSSLTGESNEKLFF
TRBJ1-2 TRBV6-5 CASSRGGDGYTF
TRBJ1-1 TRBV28 CASSFTSWGTEAFF
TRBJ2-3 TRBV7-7 CASSLGGLADTQYF
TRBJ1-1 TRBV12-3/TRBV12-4 CASSRQGLTPSDTEAFF